This T cell receptor beta chain comes out of a study of a mutant IDH1 vaccine in newly diagnosed glioma. Documented time point: baseline, week 1 (first vaccination visit). The treatment is: pre-vaccination baseline after standard-of-care therapy. Assay: immunoSEQ multiplex PCR; the TCRdb copy retains only in-frame clones and omits some. The sample lists about 92,000 clones, 83% seen once, with around 7% in the top ten. CDR1 SGDLS and CDR2 YYNGEE come from the germline V gene. This CDR3 is built from 16 residues. Trimming removed 7 bases at V and 3 bases at J, with 19 bases between. The specimen comprised PBMCs, sampled from a glioma patient treated with radiotherapy, temozolomide or both. V gene TRBV9 combines with J gene TRBJ2-2; D might be TRBD2 (7 bases). The clonotype was recovered from a woman aged 45-60 years with glioma. This chain's CDR3 is CASSRVRGLDTGELFF. The CDR3 DNA reads TGTGCCAGCTCCAGGGTGCGGGGGCTGGACACCGGGGAGCTGTTTTTT.